The 32 T cell receptor beta chains reported below all come from one sample, sequenced in a study of shared clonotypes between healthy human individuals. Using immunoSEQ multiplex PCR, the repertoire was profiled, and TCRdb retains in-frame clones only, with some absent. The sample includes 2 million to 2.5 million clones, under 95% seen only once; the top ten take more than 0.35%. Sequencing was carried out using naive CD4+ T cells from PBMCs. Subset meaning: CD45RA+ positively selected. The receptors were sampled from a man aged 18 to 29 in good health. Some clones in this sample may be carry-over from other donors' samples.

V and J are TRBV19 and TRBJ2-1, with D uncertain. V was clipped by 3 bases and J by 4 bases, with 7 bases between them. The CDR3 is made up of 13 amino acids. Germline CDR1 is LNHDA and CDR2 is SQIVND (reference sequence). This CDR3 is CASSIAQYNEQFF. The CDR3 DNA follows: TGTGCCAGTAGTATTGCACAGTACAATGAGCAGTTCTTC.

The rearrangement links TRBV7-9 to TRBJ2-2; no clear D gene. CDR3 length: 13 residues. CDR1 is SEHNR and CDR2 is FQNEAQ in the germline V gene (reference sequence). V shed 5 bases and J shed 8 bases, with 12 bases lying between them. CDR3: CASSPSGVGELFF. For the CDR3, the DNA is TGTGCCAGCAGCCCCTCGGGTGTGGGGGAGCTGTTTTTT.

The chain links TRBV18 to TRBJ2-2, with D possibly matching TRBD1 (5 bases). There are 15 residues in the CDR3. With 1 base removed from V and 4 bases from J, the gap between germline ends came to 10 bases. CDR1 is KGHSH, CDR2 LQKENI, per germline. This chain's CDR3 is CASSPQGAVTGELFF. In DNA, the CDR3 is TGTGCCAGCTCACCACAAGGGGCGGTCACCGGGGAGCTGTTTTTT.

The genes are TRBV9 and TRBJ2-1; possibly TRBD2 for D (7 bases). The CDR3 runs 17 residues. V was cut by 0 bases and J by 4 bases, with 17 bases left in between. CDR1 and CDR2 from the germline V gene are SGDLS and YYNGEE. The CDR3 here is CASSVDGLAGAYNEQFF. CDR3 bases: TGTGCCAGCAGCGTAGATGGGTTGGCGGGGGCTTACAATGAGCAGTTCTTC.

About this clone: The same CDR3 also results from other DNA sequences found in this sample. The genes are TRBV30 and TRBJ1-1; D is unresolved. From germline, CDR1 is GTSNPN and CDR2 SVGIG (reference sequence). Trimming cost V 0 bases and J 5 bases, with 7 bases left between them. The CDR3 sequence is 12 residues long. The CDR3 region has the DNA TGTGCCTGGAGTGTAGGAGGTACTGAAGCTTTCTTT. Amino acids: CAWSVGGTEAFF.

The chain's CDR3 is CASSSGFLQGSSGANVLTF. The CDR3 region has the DNA TGCGCCAGCAGCTCCGGCTTCTTACAGGGCAGCTCTGGGGCCAACGTCCTGACTTTC. The chain couples TRBV5-1 to TRBJ2-6, with TRBD1 as a possible D gene (6 bases). Germline lookup yields CDR1 SGHRS and CDR2 YFSETQ. The CDR3 is made up of 19 amino acids. With 3 bases removed from V and 0 bases from J, the gap between germline ends came to 19 bases.

As for this clone: Other DNA sequences of this sample code for an identical CDR3. This chain links TRBV6-5 with TRBJ2-7, with unresolved D. The germline CDR1 and CDR2 sequences are MNHEY and SVGAGI. The CDR3 consists of 13 residues. V dropped 0 bases and J dropped 5 bases, with 8 bases sitting between them. CDR3 DNA sequence: TGTGCCAGCAGTTACTCGGGTAGAAACGAGCAGTACTTC. Its protein is CASSYSGRNEQYF.

The rearrangement uses TRBV5-1 and TRBJ2-7; D perhaps matches TRBD1 (5 bases). Germline V gene lookup returns CDR1 SGHRS and CDR2 YFSETQ. The V and J ends lost 0 bases and 7 bases respectively, with 14 bases between them. The CDR3 runs 14 residues. In nucleotides, the CDR3 is TGCGCCAGCAGCTTGGCTCGTGGGGCCAGGGAGCAGTACTTC. Protein product: CASSLARGAREQYF.

This clone was detected once. In the same sample, other DNA sequences code for this CDR3. J is TRBJ2-7 and V is TRBV19; 9 bases match TRBD1. The CDR3 consists of 15 residues. The germline V gene encodes CDR1 LNHDA and CDR2 SQIVND (reference sequence). J lost 2 bases, V lost 2 bases, and 4 bases had no gene match. The CDR3 loop reads CASSISGQGTYEQYF. DNA for the CDR3: TGTGCCAGTAGTATAAGCGGACAGGGGACCTACGAGCAGTACTTC.

This chain connects TRBV28 to TRBJ2-6, with 7 bases fitting TRBD2. Per germline, CDR1 MDHEN and CDR2 SYDVKM. The trim removed 2 bases at V and 0 bases at J, leaving 4 bases unmatched. This CDR3 region has 17 residues. The CDR3, as DNA: TGTGCCAGCAGTTTACTAGCGGAGCCCTCTGGGGCCAACGTCCTGACTTTC. This translates into CASSLLAEPSGANVLTF.

The chain uses TRBV28 and TRBJ2-1, with 8 bases aligning to TRBD1. Germline V gene lookup returns CDR1 MDHEN and CDR2 SYDVKM. The CDR3 runs to 15 residues. With V trimmed by 8 bases and J by 4 bases, 10 bases remained unmatched. Here the CDR3 DNA reads TGTGCCAGCCGACACCGGGACAGGCCATACAATGAGCAGTTCTTC. This translates into CASRHRDRPYNEQFF.

The chain uses TRBV5-5 and TRBJ2-1, with 11 bases identical to TRBD2. The CDR3 covers 16 residues. With 4 bases clipped from V and 8 bases from J, the junction kept 11 bases outside the gene matches. CDR1 and CDR2 from the germline V gene are SGHKS and YYEKEE (reference sequence). The CDR3 DNA follows: TGTGCCAGCAGCCAGGAACTAGCGGGAGTTCGCGATGAGCAGTTCTTC. Residues: CASSQELAGVRDEQFF.

The CDR3 DNA is TGTGCCAGCAGACTCCGGGACAGTTATGGCTACACCTTC. As protein: CASRLRDSYGYTF. This chain joins TRBV28 and TRBJ1-2, with 7 bases identical to TRBD1. With 6 bases clipped from V and 5 bases from J, the junction kept 6 bases outside the gene matches. The CDR3 length is 13 residues. CDR1 is MDHEN and CDR2 is SYDVKM in the germline V gene.

This chain uses TRBV18 with TRBJ1-4; D gene uncertain. V gave up 3 bases and J gave up 6 bases, with 14 bases separating them. CDR3 size: 15 residues. The V gene's germline CDR1 is KGHSH and CDR2 LQKENI. CDR3 region: CASSPWDSADEKLFF. CDR3 in DNA: TGTGCCAGCTCACCCTGGGATTCAGCGGATGAAAAACTGTTTTTT.

With regard to this clone: Different DNA sequences within this sample yield the same CDR3. The chain is built from TRBV28 and TRBJ1-4; unclear D gene. In germline, CDR1 is MDHEN, CDR2 SYDVKM. V lost 5 bases and J lost 8, with 12 bases in between. CDR3 length: 13 residues. In nucleotides, the CDR3 is TGTGCCAGCAGTCCCGGTCCTTGGGAAAAACTGTTTTTT. Translation gives CASSPGPWEKLFF.

The V call is TRBV5-1, the J call TRBJ2-2; TRBD1 aligns across 8 bases. The CDR3 sequence is 16 residues long. J gave up 8 bases and V 7 bases, and 16 bases lay outside the gene matches. Germline loops: CDR1 SGHRS, CDR2 YFSETQ. For the CDR3, the DNA is TGCGCCAGCGCCCCGGGTAGCCAGGGGGCAGGAGGGGAGCTGTTTTTT. This translates into CASAPGSQGAGGELFF.

Regarding this clone: Different DNA sequences within this sample yield the same CDR3. The chain links TRBV5-1 to TRBJ1-4, with no clear D. The V end was cut by 0 bases, the J end by 8 bases, with 11 bases between. The CDR3 totals 14 residues. Looked up from germline, CDR1 is SGHRS and CDR2 is YFSETQ. As DNA, the CDR3 is TGCGCCAGCAGCTTGGAAGGGAGCGGGGAAAAACTGTTTTTT. It is translated as CASSLEGSGEKLFF.

The chain joins TRBV5-1 to TRBJ1-4; 12 bases align to TRBD1. The CDR3 loop spans 17 amino acids. The germline CDR1 and CDR2 sequences are SGHRS and YFSETQ. The ends lost 0 bases at V and 5 bases at J; junction bases unmatched: 5. The chain's CDR3 is CASSLEGQGALNEKLFF. CDR3 DNA: TGCGCCAGCAGCTTGGAGGGACAGGGGGCCCTAAATGAAAAACTGTTTTTT.

CDR3 region: CASSEGRSEKLFF. Here the CDR3 DNA reads TGTGCCAGCAGTGAGGGGAGGTCTGAAAAACTGTTTTTT. This chain uses TRBV2 with TRBJ1-4; D is uncertain. Germline loops: CDR1 SNHLY, CDR2 FYNNEI. The V end lost 3 bases, the J end lost 7 bases, and 9 bases lay between the germline ends. The CDR3 sequence is 13 residues long.

The chain joins TRBV6-9 to TRBJ1-6; maybe TRBD1 (6 bases). The germline CDR1 and CDR2 sequences are MNHGY and SVAAGI. This CDR3 spans 14 amino acids. Trimming removed 7 bases from V and 6 bases from J, with 13 bases in between. CDR3 in DNA: TGTGCCAGCACCCCGGAAGGGGGTAATTCACCCCTCCACTTT. Protein: CASTPEGGNSPLHF.

The chain recombines TRBV19 with TRBJ1-2, with 7 bases aligning to TRBD1. The CDR3 extends over 14 amino acids. Germline assignment: CDR1 LNHDA and CDR2 SQIVND (reference sequence). Trimming removed 3 bases from V and 3 bases from J; junction bases left unmatched: 4. CDR3 nucleotides: TGTGCCAGTAGTATTGTGACAGGGTACTATGGCTACACCTTC. Residues: CASSIVTGYYGYTF.

V usage is TRBV6-1 and J usage is TRBJ1-2; 8 bases align to TRBD1. The CDR3 is 15 residues long. CDR1 MNHNS and CDR2 SASEGT come from the germline V gene. The J segment lost 6 bases and the V segment lost 6 bases, leaving 12 bases of the junction unmatched. This CDR3 reads CASRVRGQGENGYTF. The CDR3, as DNA: TGTGCCAGCAGGGTCAGGGGGCAGGGGGAAAATGGCTACACCTTC.

In regard to this clone: One end of the junction varies from germline; a read error may be responsible. The chain is built from TRBV25-1 and TRBJ1-1, with D perhaps matching TRBD1 (6 bases). The V gene's germline CDR1 is MGHDK and CDR2 SYGVNS. The CDR3 sequence is 15 residues long. The CDR3 is CASSESGQPGAEAFF. CDR3 bases: TGTGCCAGCAGTGAATCCGGACAGCCCGGGGCTGAGGCTTTCTTT.

J is TRBJ2-7 and V is TRBV27; TRBD1 might be the D (5 bases). The CDR3 has 15 amino acids. The V end lost 4 bases, the J end lost 4 bases, and 17 bases lay between the germline ends. Germline V lookup: CDR1 MNHEY, CDR2 SMNVEV (reference sequence). In DNA form, the CDR3 reads TGTGCCAGCAGTTCTCTTGCAGGGTTTAGGTACGAGCAGTACTTC. Its protein product is CASSSLAGFRYEQYF.

The rearrangement uses TRBV7-2 and TRBJ1-3, with TRBD1 as a possible D gene (5 bases). This CDR3 has 16 residues. The germline V gene encodes CDR1 SGHTA and CDR2 FQGNSA. The V and J ends lost 6 bases and 4 bases respectively, with 19 bases between them. The CDR3 here is CASSQRQGPTGNTIYF. The CDR3 coding sequence is TGTGCCAGCAGTCAAAGGCAGGGCCCGACGGGAAACACCATATATTTT.

The chain couples TRBV11-2 to TRBJ1-1, with D maybe TRBD1 (6 bases). Trimming stripped 1 base from V and 8 bases from J, with 8 bases between. CDR3 length equals 12 residues. Per germline, CDR1 SGHAT and CDR2 FQNNGV. CDR3 sequence reads: CASSLGGQEAFF. The CDR3, as DNA: TGTGCCAGCAGCTTAGGGGGGCAGGAAGCTTTCTTT.

This chain links TRBV5-4 with TRBJ2-7, with TRBD2 matching over 7 bases. J gave up 9 bases and V 4 bases, and 16 bases lay outside the gene matches. Germline loops: CDR1 SGHNT, CDR2 YYREEE (reference sequence). The CDR3 extends over 15 amino acids. The CDR3 DNA is TGTGCCAGCAGCCTTAAGCGGGACCCTTTAGGGCGGCAGTACTTC. This sequence encodes CASSLKRDPLGRQYF.

This chain links TRBV28 with TRBJ2-6; no clear D. The CDR3 has 13 residues. V was shortened by 11 bases and J by 1 base, with 9 bases between the two germline ends. The V gene's germline CDR1 is MDHEN and CDR2 SYDVKM. DNA for the CDR3: TGTGCCTGCGTTGGGTCTGGGGCCAACGTCCTGACTTTC. Residues: CACVGSGANVLTF.

The genes are TRBV5-1 and TRBJ2-2, with 8 bases identical to TRBD2. Unmatched junction bases numbered 14, after V lost 4 bases and J lost 6 bases. Germline-derived CDR1 and CDR2 are SGHRS and YFSETQ. This CDR3 is 17 amino acids long. Here the CDR3 DNA reads TGCGCCAGCAGCGCACGGACGGGGGCTAGCGGGTCCGGGGAGCTGTTTTTT. Translating it yields CASSARTGASGSGELFF.

The chain uses TRBV5-1 and TRBJ2-3, with D possibly being TRBD1 (5 bases). The germline V and J ends were trimmed by 0 bases and 7 bases, with 12 bases remaining between them. This CDR3 has 14 amino acids. Looked up from germline, CDR1 is SGHRS and CDR2 is YFSETQ. CDR3 residues: CASSLGSGSNTQYF. The CDR3 bases are TGCGCCAGCAGCTTGGGGTCAGGGTCAAATACGCAGTATTTT.

The chain employs TRBV28 and TRBJ2-7, with D maybe TRBD1 (6 bases). Germline-derived CDR1 and CDR2 are MDHEN and SYDVKM. Trimming shortened V by 6 bases and J by 3 bases, and 9 bases separated the two germline ends. The CDR3 is made up of 12 amino acids. This CDR3 reads CASRGAVYEQYF. Here the CDR3 DNA reads TGTGCCAGCAGGGGGGCCGTCTACGAGCAGTACTTC.

The rearrangement links TRBV9 to TRBJ2-7; 9 nucleotides align to TRBD1. The CDR3 runs 14 residues. Germline trimming cut 4 bases from V and 0 bases from J; bases unmatched to any gene: 2. CDR1 and CDR2 (germline): SGDLS, YYNGEE. CDR3 in DNA: TGTGCCAGCAGCCGACAGGGGGGCTCCTACGAGCAGTACTTC. Amino acid sequence: CASSRQGGSYEQYF.